This T cell receptor (beta chain) originates from a study of shared clonotypes between healthy human individuals. Germline CDR1 is SGHRS and CDR2 is YFSETQ. The CDR3 loop spans 16 amino acids. With 5 bases removed from V and 3 bases from J, the gap between germline ends came to 17 bases. DNA input for the unsorted PBMC replicate PCRs was about 280 ng, approximately 29,000 T cell genomes. Sequencing on ten immunoSEQ deep assay plates was performed for unsorted PBMC DNA. The assay was immunoSEQ multiplex PCR, and TCRdb's table has in-frame clones only and misses some. The table records about half a million clones, 70% to 80% of them present only once. As to this clone: Its antigen is unknown.

Study-wide findings and caveats: Blood alone was sampled, and tissue repertoires likely differ.

The origin of this receptor is a woman in her forties in good health. Some clones in this sample may be carry-over from other donors' samples. Sequenced material: PBMCs. V and J are TRBV5-1 and TRBJ2-2, with D tentatively TRBD1 (5 bases). Here the CDR3 reads CASSLSNRPDTGELFF. Here the CDR3 DNA reads TGCGCCAGCAGTCTATCTAACAGGCCGGACACCGGGGAGCTGTTTTTT.